The 9 T cell receptor beta chains in this list originate from one sample, sequenced in a study of beta chain features in type 1 diabetes. Sequencing targeted expressed TCRB transcripts, as all isolated RNA had been reverse transcribed. Some clones are missing from TCRdb's copy, which holds only in-frame ones; the method was immunoSEQ multiplex PCR. Among approximately 160,000 clones listed, roughly 9.1% were seen once. Sample: central memory CD4+ T cells from blood. The source of these receptors is a woman aged 18-29 years in good health.

The J gene is TRBJ2-2, the V gene TRBV6-6, with 8 nucleotides matching TRBD1. This CDR3 has 14 residues. CDR1 MNHNY and CDR2 SVGAGI come from the germline V gene (reference sequence). V lost 6 bases and J lost 7; bases outside the gene matches: 7. CDR3 region: CASSAGGRGGELFF. As DNA, the CDR3 is TGTGCCAGCAGCGCAGGGGGCAGGGGCGGGGAGCTGTTTTTT.

There are a few counts of this clone. V gene TRBV5-1 combines with J gene TRBJ2-3; D is perhaps TRBD1 (6 bases). This CDR3 region has 16 residues. Trimming removed 0 bases at V and 2 bases at J, with 13 bases between. The V gene's germline CDR1 is SGHRS and CDR2 YFSETQ. The CDR3 loop reads CASSLGQGSTTDTQYF. The DNA for the CDR3 is TGCGCCAGCAGCTTGGGGCAGGGGTCCACCACAGATACGCAGTATTTT.

The chain is built from TRBV5-4 and TRBJ2-7; TRBD1 matches at 7 bases. V trimming: 0 bases; J trimming: 6 bases; junction bases outside the gene matches: 6. CDR3 length equals 14 residues. The germline V gene encodes CDR1 SGHNT and CDR2 YYREEE (reference sequence). CDR3 sequence (DNA): TGTGCCAGCAGCTTGGACAGGGGTAGGAGCGAGCAGTACTTC. Translated, it gives CASSLDRGRSEQYF.

V and J are TRBV29-1 and TRBJ1-1; D ambiguous. This CDR3 is 14 amino acids long. Looked up from germline, CDR1 is SQVTM and CDR2 is ANQGSEA. Trimming left V 4 bases short and J 5 bases short, with 17 bases between. CDR3 nucleotide sequence: TGCAGCGTTGTACCGGGAACCCTGGGGACTGAAGCTTTCTTT. It is translated as CSVVPGTLGTEAFF.

This clone was seen once. The chain employs TRBV30 and TRBJ2-1; 8 bases agree with TRBD1. Germline V gene lookup returns CDR1 GTSNPN and CDR2 SVGIG (reference sequence). The CDR3 length is 15 residues. After removal of 2 bases from V and 4 bases from J, the junction contained 7 bases not matched to a gene. The CDR3 is CAWSPGTGLYNEQFF. Here the CDR3 DNA reads TGTGCCTGGAGTCCAGGGACAGGCCTGTACAATGAGCAGTTCTTC.

There are a few counts of this clone. V gene TRBV7-3 combines with J gene TRBJ2-2; tentative D call: TRBD2 (5 bases). V lost 2 bases and J lost 7, with 8 bases in between. Germline CDR1 SGHTA, CDR2 FQGTGA. The CDR3 is made up of 13 amino acids. CDR3 amino acids: CASSLEGFGELFF. CDR3 DNA: TGTGCCAGCAGCTTAGAGGGATTCGGGGAGCTGTTTTTT.

The chain employs TRBV19 and TRBJ2-5; TRBD1 matches 8 bases. The CDR3 runs to 12 residues. Germline V CDR1 and CDR2: LNHDA, SQIVND (reference sequence). Trimming at V came to 3 bases and at J to 12 bases, leaving 6 bases not matched to a gene. The CDR3: CASSMGQEEKYF. The CDR3 DNA reads TGTGCCAGTAGTATGGGACAGGAGGAAAAGTACTTC.

There are a few counts of this clone. The V call is TRBV5-6, the J call TRBJ2-7; D remains unclear. The CDR3 loop spans 11 amino acids. Between the trimmed V and J ends, which lost 2 bases and 11 bases, there was a span of 11 bases. Germline lookup yields CDR1 SGHDT and CDR2 YYEEEE. The CDR3 DNA sequence: TGTGCCAGCAGCTTCCTTTCGGTGGAGTACTTC. This translates into CASSFLSVEYF. The variable domain in full, with the rest retrieved from reference TRBV5-6 and TRBJ2-7, is DAGVTQSPTHLIKTRGQQVTLRCSPKSGHDTVSWYQQALGQGPQFIFQYYEEEERQRGNFPDRFSGHQFPNYSSELNVNALLLGDSALYLCASSFLSVEYFGPGTRLTVT.

This clone came up a few times. The chain uses TRBV7-9 and TRBJ2-7; 11 bases agree with TRBD1. Germline CDR1 and CDR2: SEHNR and FQNEAQ (reference sequence). V shed 5 bases and J 6 bases; nucleotides not matched to a gene: 6. The CDR3 is made up of 14 amino acids. DNA of the CDR3: TGTGCCAGCAGCGCGGACAGGGGGCATTTCGAGCAGTACTTC. It yields the protein CASSADRGHFEQYF.